Listed below are T cell receptor beta chains from one sample, sequenced in a study of early T cells in non-severe SARS-CoV-2 infection. In TCRdb, the 5' RACE reads were re-called with MiXCR into one record per CDR3 protein. The data contain approximately 35,000 distinct CDR3 sequences, roughly 5.9% of them singletons. Sequences were obtained from whole blood. All receptors come from an adult who was a healthcare worker with PCR-confirmed SARS-CoV-2 infection or an uninfected control (not recorded which). Both conserved end residues are part of each CDR3. D genes are given only for firm matches. Rows may omit the clone size; those that give it use once, few, many or a size class.

clone_size	cdr3_length	v_call	j_call	d_call	cdr3_aa	cdr3_nt
many	14	TRBV7-2	TRBJ1-1	TRBD1	CASSPRDRGLVAFF	TGTGCCAGCAGCCCCCGGGACAGGGGGCTGGTAGCTTTCTTT
many	10	TRBV20-1	TRBJ2-1	-	CSALVDEQFF	TGCAGTGCCCTAGTCGATGAGCAGTTCTTC
many	13	TRBV20-1	TRBJ2-1	TRBD2	CSASGTNNNEQFF	TGCAGTGCCTCCGGGACTAACAACAATGAGCAGTTCTTC
many	13	TRBV29-1	TRBJ1-3	-	CSVGRDSGNTIYF	TGCAGCGTTGGTCGCGACTCTGGAAACACCATATATTTT
many	11	TRBV6-2/TRBV6-3	TRBJ2-5	-	CASSYPETQYF	TGTGCCAGCAGTTACCCCGAGACCCAGTACTTC
many	16	TRBV6-6	TRBJ2-3	TRBD2	CASSYVSGRGADTQYF	TGTGCCAGCAGTTATGTTAGCGGGAGGGGGGCAGATACGCAGTATTTT
-	12	TRBV7-2	TRBJ2-5	-	CASSPGPGTQYF	TGTGCCAGCAGCCCAGGACCGGGAACCCAGTACTTC
many	15	TRBV19	TRBJ1-2	-	CASSIQTVANYGYTF	TGTGCCAGTAGTATACAGACAGTAGCTAACTATGGCTACACCTTC
many	14	TRBV5-1	TRBJ2-1	-	CASSYIAGSNEQFF	TGCGCCAGCAGCTACATCGCGGGGTCCAATGAGCAGTTCTTC
-	16	TRBV9	TRBJ2-3	TRBD2	CASSAGRELLWDTQYF	TGTGCTAGCTCCGCCGGGCGGGAGCTACTATGGGATACGCAGTATTTT
few	15	TRBV27	TRBJ2-7	TRBD2	CASKRTGGSAYEQYF	TGTGCCAGCAAGCGCACGGGAGGGTCCGCCTACGAGCAGTACTTC
many	13	TRBV24-1	TRBJ2-5	TRBD1	CATSYTGEETQYF	TGTGCCACCAGCTATACAGGGGAAGAGACCCAGTACTTC
many	15	TRBV7-3	TRBJ2-3	-	CASSLGRSSTDTQYF	TGTGCCAGCAGCTTAGGCCGGAGTAGCACAGATACGCAGTATTTT
-	14	TRBV2	TRBJ2-2	-	CASHRELEGGELFF	TGTGCCAGCCACAGGGAGCTGGAGGGCGGGGAGCTGTTTTTT
many	12	TRBV28	TRBJ2-3	-	CASSLRPGAQYF	TGTGCCAGCAGTTTACGGCCCGGGGCGCAGTATTTT
many	15	TRBV24-1	TRBJ2-3	TRBD2	CATSDRSGDSDTQYF	TGTGCCACCAGTGATCGAAGCGGGGATTCGGATACGCAGTATTTT
many	17	TRBV3-1	TRBJ1-2	TRBD1	CASSQSFADRRNYGYTF	TGTGCCAGCAGCCAAAGTTTTGCGGACAGGAGGAACTATGGCTACACCTTC
many	15	TRBV10-3	TRBJ1-5	TRBD1	CAISGGTGTDQPQHF	TGTGCCATCAGTGGGGGGACAGGGACTGATCAGCCCCAGCATTTT
-	16	TRBV6-6	TRBJ1-5	-	CASSPRGRGGNQPQHF	TGTGCCAGCAGCCCCCGGGGAAGGGGAGGCAATCAGCCCCAGCATTTT
many	15	TRBV28	TRBJ2-3	-	CASSFGGVLPDTQYF	TGTGCCAGCAGTTTCGGGGGAGTCCTGCCAGATACGCAGTATTTT
many	13	TRBV10-3	TRBJ2-5	-	CAISAGSRETQYF	TGTGCCATCAGTGCGGGGTCGCGAGAGACCCAGTACTTC
many	16	TRBV5-1	TRBJ2-1	TRBD2	CASSLLLAGGGNEQFF	TGCGCCAGCAGCTTGCTGCTAGCGGGAGGAGGGAATGAGCAGTTCTTC
few	16	TRBV25-1	TRBJ2-3	TRBD2	CASSDWGGGPSDTQYF	TGTGCCAGCAGTGATTGGGGGGGAGGGCCGTCAGATACGCAGTATTTT
many	17	TRBV12-3/TRBV12-4	TRBJ1-5	-	CASSMILTGNLNQPQHF	TGTGCCAGCAGTATGATACTAACAGGGAACCTGAATCAGCCCCAGCATTTT
-	13	TRBV18	TRBJ1-1	-	CASREGSNTEAFF	TGTGCCAGCCGCGAGGGATCGAACACTGAAGCTTTCTTT
many	14	TRBV11-2	TRBJ2-1	-	CASSASRADNEQFF	TGTGCCAGCAGCGCCTCACGAGCGGACAATGAGCAGTTCTTC
few	17	TRBV28	TRBJ2-5	-	CASRAPLGQFLQETQYF	TGTGCCAGCAGGGCGCCATTGGGACAATTTCTCCAAGAGACCCAGTACTTC
many	16	TRBV28	TRBJ2-1	-	CASSPLSTSSYNEQFF	TGTGCCAGCAGTCCTCTTAGCACCAGCTCCTACAATGAGCAGTTCTTC
-	11	TRBV3-1	TRBJ1-2	-	CASSHRYGYTF	TGTGCCAGCAGCCACCGGTATGGCTACACCTTC
many	15	TRBV11-2	TRBJ1-1	-	CASSLRIQGNTEAFF	TGTGCCAGCAGCTTACGAATTCAGGGGAACACTGAAGCTTTCTTT
-	15	TRBV5-1	TRBJ2-2	TRBD2	CASRVSSGNTGELFF	TGCGCCAGCAGAGTATCTAGCGGGAACACCGGGGAGCTGTTTTTT
many	15	TRBV21-1	TRBJ2-7	-	CASSKVETPFYEQYF	TGTGCCAGCAGCAAAGTAGAGACTCCGTTCTACGAGCAGTACTTC
many	15	TRBV30	TRBJ1-2	TRBD1	CAWSRTGSRNYGYTF	TGTGCCTGGAGTCGGACAGGATCTCGAAACTATGGCTACACCTTC
-	16	TRBV12-3/TRBV12-4	TRBJ2-6	TRBD1	CASSQTGWPGANVLTF	TGTGCCAGCAGCCAGACAGGGTGGCCTGGGGCCAACGTCCTGACTTTC
few	15	TRBV2	TRBJ2-5	TRBD2	CASSGASGAQETQYF	TGTGCCAGCAGTGGGGCTAGCGGGGCCCAAGAGACCCAGTACTTC
many	12	TRBV20-1	TRBJ1-2	-	CSARLAGTGYTF	TGCAGTGCTAGGTTGGCGGGAACTGGCTACACCTTC
many	12	TRBV11-2	TRBJ2-7	-	CASSFRTNEQYF	TGTGCCAGCAGCTTTAGAACTAACGAGCAGTACTTC
-	16	TRBV6-5	TRBJ1-5	-	CASSRRASRGNQPQHF	TGTGCCAGCAGCCGCAGAGCTTCTAGAGGCAATCAGCCCCAGCATTTT
many	17	TRBV6-2/TRBV6-3	TRBJ2-4	-	CASSAKDGGWAKNIQYF	TGTGCCAGCAGCGCTAAGGACGGGGGATGGGCCAAAAACATTCAGTACTTC
many	13	TRBV2	TRBJ1-1	-	CASSEGRALEAFF	TGTGCCAGCAGTGAAGGAAGGGCGCTTGAAGCTTTCTTT
-	15	TRBV18	TRBJ1-1	-	CASSNGPGENTEAFF	TGTGCCAGCTCAAATGGCCCAGGGGAGAACACTGAAGCTTTCTTT
-	13	TRBV10-2	TRBJ2-3	-	CASSEAGTDTQYF	TGCGCCAGCAGTGAGGCGGGGACAGATACGCAGTATTTT
many	14	TRBV7-2	TRBJ2-4	-	CASSARDPGYIQYF	TGTGCCAGCAGCGCCCGGGACCCCGGGTACATTCAGTACTTC
many	14	TRBV19	TRBJ2-1	TRBD2	CASSLTSGRNEQFF	TGTGCCAGTAGTTTGACTAGCGGGAGGAATGAGCAGTTCTTC
many	19	TRBV5-6	TRBJ2-1	TRBD1	CASSNRQGAGGLSYNEQFF	TGTGCCAGCAGCAACCGACAGGGGGCCGGCGGGCTCTCCTACAATGAGCAGTTCTTC
-	15	TRBV4-3	TRBJ1-6	-	CASNQVLRGDSPLHF	TGCGCCAGCAACCAAGTTTTAAGGGGAGACTCACCCCTCCACTTT
many	16	TRBV20-1	TRBJ2-7	TRBD1	CSARPGQGASIREQYF	TGCAGTGCTCGACCGGGACAGGGGGCGTCCATTCGCGAGCAGTACTTC
many	14	TRBV6-1	TRBJ2-1	-	CASTLGRVGNEQFF	TGTGCCAGCACGCTTGGACGCGTGGGGAATGAGCAGTTCTTC
many	14	TRBV4-2	TRBJ1-6	-	CASSQERGGSPLHF	TGTGCCAGCAGCCAAGAGCGGGGAGGGTCACCCCTCCACTTT
many	15	TRBV6-5	TRBJ2-5	-	CASSPILTGVETQYF	TGTGCCAGCAGCCCAATCCTAACGGGGGTCGAGACCCAGTACTTC